The present TCR beta chain was sequenced within a study of blood T cells in healthy people across ages. The CDR3 covers 18 residues. Germline-derived CDR1 and CDR2 are MDHEN and SYDVKM. Germline trimming cut 4 bases from V and 2 bases from J; bases unmatched to any gene: 16. The use of a sample-barcoded 5' primer and a J-beta primer mix characterized a second PCR of roughly 6 to 11 cycles. From the 5' RACE reads, TCRdb called clonotypes with MiXCR, one entry per CDR3 protein. The sample yields hundreds of thousands of distinct CDR3 sequences, 58% seen once. This clonotype has more than one count but fewer than ten.

The source of this sequence is a man aged 25 to 45 in good health. The chain employs TRBV28 and TRBJ2-7; 8 bases map to TRBD2. The sample consisted of blood. The CDR3: CASSSRYRTSGITYEQYF. The CDR3 DNA follows: TGTGCCAGCAGTTCCCGATACCGTACTAGCGGAATAACCTACGAGCAGTACTTC.